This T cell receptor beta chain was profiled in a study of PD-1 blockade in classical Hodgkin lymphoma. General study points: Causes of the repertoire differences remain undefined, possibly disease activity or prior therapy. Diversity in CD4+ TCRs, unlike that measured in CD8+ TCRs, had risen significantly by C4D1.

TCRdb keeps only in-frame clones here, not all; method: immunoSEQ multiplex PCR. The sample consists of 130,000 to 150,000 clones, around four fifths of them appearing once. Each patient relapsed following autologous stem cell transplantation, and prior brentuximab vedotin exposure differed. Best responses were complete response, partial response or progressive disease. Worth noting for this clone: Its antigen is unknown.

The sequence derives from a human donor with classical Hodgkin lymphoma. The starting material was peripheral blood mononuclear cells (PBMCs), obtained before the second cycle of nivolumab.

CDR3 bases: TGTGCCAGCAGTTACTTTTTGGGACAGGGTGTCGACGAGCAGTACTTC. As protein: CASSYFLGQGVDEQYF. The genes are TRBV6-6 and TRBJ2-7; 9 bases are a match to TRBD1. This CDR3 spans 16 amino acids. With V trimmed by 1 base and J by 5 bases, 9 bases remained unmatched. Germline V gene sequence: CDR1 MNHNY, CDR2 SVGAGI (reference sequence).